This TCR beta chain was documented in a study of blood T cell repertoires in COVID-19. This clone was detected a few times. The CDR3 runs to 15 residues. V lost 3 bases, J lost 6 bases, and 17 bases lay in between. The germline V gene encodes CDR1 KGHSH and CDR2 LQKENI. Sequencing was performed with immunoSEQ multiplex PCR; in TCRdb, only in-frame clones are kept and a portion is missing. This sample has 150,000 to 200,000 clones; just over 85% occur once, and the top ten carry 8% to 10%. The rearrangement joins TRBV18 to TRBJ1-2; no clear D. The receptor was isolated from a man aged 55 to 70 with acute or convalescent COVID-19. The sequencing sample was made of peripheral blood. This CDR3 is CASSPEVGLANGYTF. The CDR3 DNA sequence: TGTGCCAGCTCACCCGAGGTCGGACTTGCTAATGGCTACACCTTC.